This is a list of T cell receptor beta chains from one sample in a study of neurological immune-mediated disorders. One entry per CDR3 protein results from TCRdb running MiXCR on the 5' RACE reads. The sample holds about 36,000 distinct CDR3 sequences; around 10% are singletons and the top ten take 6.6%. Sequencing input: PBMCs. The receptors were sampled from a woman in her twenties or thirties with HTLV-1-associated myelopathy (HAM/TSP). CDR3s leave out the opening cysteine and the closing phenylalanine or tryptophan.

V	J	CDR3
TRBV10-1	TRBJ2-2	ASSDKGGGLF
TRBV3-1	TRBJ1-3	ASSQRDDGNTIY
TRBV6-1	TRBJ2-3	ASSDARPWDTQY
TRBV28	TRBJ2-1	ASTTPRIGNEQF
TRBV20-1	TRBJ2-1	SARGDNEQF
TRBV27	TRBJ2-7	ASRDREYSYEQY
TRBV5-1	TRBJ1-3	ASSLVSGVGNTIY
TRBV15	TRBJ2-4	ATSRVPLVDSLAKNIQY
TRBV5-5	TRBJ2-3	ASSSRTSGGAGDTQY
TRBV20-1	TRBJ1-6	SARVKSRANNSPLH
TRBV5-1	TRBJ2-1	ASSLEGPSSYNEQF
TRBV7-2	TRBJ1-2	ASSLGKARGYT
TRBV3-1	TRBJ1-2	ASSPPGPFYGYT
TRBV5-1	TRBJ1-1	ASSSEPTDGGLNTEAF
TRBV20-1	TRBJ2-7	SASDRGYEQY
TRBV20-1	TRBJ1-1	SARDSPVNTEAF
TRBV5-1	TRBJ1-2	ASSQGAGPEAGYT
TRBV5-6	TRBJ1-6	ASSLGSGPHNNSPLH
TRBV5-1	TRBJ1-3	ASSATGGRNTIY
TRBV7-2	TRBJ1-2	ASSLVSGTDTNYGYT
TRBV10-3	TRBJ1-1	AISDLQSNTEAF
TRBV5-1	TRBJ2-1	ASSPRLAEYNEQF
TRBV19	TRBJ2-3	ASSIQGGDTDTQY
TRBV20-1	TRBJ1-2	SAGQGSQSNYGYT
TRBV12-3/TRBV12-4	TRBJ1-1	ASSPRTGMNTEAF
TRBV5-1	TRBJ2-2	ASSFYICSAMWRGGTGELF